This TCR beta chain comes out of a study of blood T cell repertoires in COVID-19. In the study overall: Samples of COVID-19 (acute and convalescent) were obtained from the United States, Italy and Spain. T cells, B-cell-depleted T cells, or PBMCs supplied cDNA or gDNA.

The CDR3 is made up of 15 amino acids. CDR1 and CDR2 from the germline V gene are MDHEN and SYDVKM. V was pared by 7 bases and J by 9 bases, with 22 bases between. Methods used by the authors: It was from reference gene primer amplification that nucleated cell counts were estimated. Sequenced by immunoSEQ multiplex PCR; TCRdb stores in-frame clones only, minus some. D and trimming come from the DNA, and the V and J calls and clone size come from that table. The sample has tens of thousands of clones; around 85% are singletons. Sequencing used peripheral blood. V and J are TRBV28 and TRBJ2-1; tentative D call: TRBD1 (6 bases). The origin of this receptor is a human donor in a cohort sampled during active COVID-19. CDR3 in DNA: TGTGCCAGCACCCCTGCGCAGGGGAACGTTGTTGAGCAGTTCTTC. It yields the protein CASTPAQGNVVEQFF.